A selection of T cell receptor beta chains follows, all from one sample in a study of blood T cell repertoires in COVID-19. Clones were sequenced by immunoSEQ multiplex PCR, and TCRdb holds only the in-frame ones, with some missing. The table has about 220,000 clones, around 86% seen once. The source material was peripheral blood. The receptors stem from a woman aged 70 to 79 with COVID-19, enrolled during active disease. Both conserved end residues are part of each CDR3. The D gene is left open where the match is weak. Clone size is stated in some rows and not others, as once, few, many or a class when expanded.

size	D	J	V	CDR3	DNA
.	.	TRBJ1-2	TRBV5-6	CASSLNELGRDYGYTF	TGTGCCAGCAGCTTGAATGAGCTGGGGCGCGACTATGGCTACACCTTC
.	TRBD1	TRBJ1-1	TRBV6-2/TRBV6-3	CASSGQGATEAFF	TGTGCCAGCAGCGGACAGGGGGCGACTGAAGCTTTCTTT
.	.	TRBJ2-5	TRBV5-1	CASSSGVEETQYF	TGCGCCAGCAGCTCAGGGGTCGAGGAGACCCAGTACTTC
few	TRBD1	TRBJ2-7	TRBV19	CASSFSTGTGVHEQYF	TGTGCCAGTAGTTTCTCGACCGGGACAGGGGTGCACGAGCAGTACTTC
.	TRBD2	TRBJ2-1	TRBV2	CATPKTSGRDPYNEQFF	TGTGCCACCCCAAAAACAAGCGGGAGAGATCCTTACAATGAGCAGTTCTTC
once	.	TRBJ2-1	TRBV11-2	CASSLVQGSSYNEQFF	TGTGCCAGCAGCTTAGTTCAGGGAAGCTCCTACAATGAGCAGTTCTTC
once	TRBD1	TRBJ1-2	TRBV27	CASSLSTAGGLNYGYTF	TGTGCCAGCAGTTTATCGACGGCAGGGGGACTGAACTATGGCTACACCTTC
.	TRBD2	TRBJ2-7	TRBV19	CASSILQREFYEQYF	TGTGCCAGTAGTATCCTTCAGCGGGAATTCTACGAGCAGTACTTC
once	.	TRBJ1-1	TRBV5-1	CASSEPTGGAFF	TGCGCCAGCAGTGAACCAACTGGAGGAGCTTTCTTT
.	TRBD1	TRBJ1-1	TRBV5-1	CASSLGGQGGTEAFF	TGCGCCAGCAGCTTGGGAGGACAGGGGGGAACTGAAGCTTTCTTT
.	TRBD2	TRBJ2-4	TRBV3-1/TRBV3-2	CASSPGTSGVSIAKNIQYF	TGTGCCAGCAGCCCTGGGACTAGCGGGGTCTCAATAGCCAAAAACATTCAGTACTTC
.	TRBD2	TRBJ2-5	TRBV18	CASSPVAGVETQYF	TGTGCCAGCTCACCAGTTGCGGGAGTAGAGACCCAGTACTTC
few	TRBD1	TRBJ2-7	TRBV5-1	CASSPGQGAYEQYF	TGCGCCAGCAGCCCGGGACAGGGGGCCTACGAGCAGTACTTC
.	TRBD1	TRBJ2-7	TRBV4-1	CASAFTGTGNYEQYF	TGCGCCAGCGCTTTCACCGGGACAGGGAACTACGAGCAGTACTTC
once	TRBD2	TRBJ2-3	TRBV7-9	CASSTSGATDTQYF	TGTGCCAGCAGCACAAGCGGGGCTACAGATACGCAGTATTTT
once	TRBD2	TRBJ2-3	TRBV4-1	CASSQGTPREGRGDTQYF	TGCGCCAGCAGCCAAGGAACCCCGCGGGAAGGGAGGGGAGATACGCAGTATTTT
.	.	TRBJ2-7	TRBV3-1/TRBV3-2	CASSQDRREQYF	TGTGCCAGCAGCCAAGATAGGAGGGAGCAGTACTTC
once	.	TRBJ1-5	TRBV7-2	CASSLTRGTNQPQHF	TGTGCCAGCAGCTTAACAAGGGGAACAAATCAGCCCCAGCATTTT
.	TRBD2	TRBJ2-3	TRBV5-1	CASSLDPGREGTQYF	TGCGCCAGCAGCTTGGATCCCGGGAGGGAGGGTACGCAGTATTTT
.	.	TRBJ2-5	TRBV9	CASSLGTGVGGKETQYF	TGTGCCAGCAGCCTAGGGACGGGAGTAGGAGGAAAAGAGACCCAGTACTTC
.	TRBD2	TRBJ2-1	TRBV28	CASSLTLAEYNEQFF	TGTGCCAGCAGTTTAACACTAGCGGAGTACAATGAGCAGTTCTTC
once	.	TRBJ2-5	TRBV5-1	CASSFTRGQETQYF	TGCGCCAGCAGCTTTACAAGGGGTCAAGAGACCCAGTACTTC
.	.	TRBJ1-2	TRBV6-5	CASSYAGDGYTF	TGTGCCAGCAGTTACGCAGGGGATGGCTACACCTTC
.	.	TRBJ2-7	TRBV28	CASSSQGSLYEQYF	TGTGCCAGCAGTTCGCAGGGATCCCTCTACGAGCAGTACTTC
.	.	TRBJ1-2	TRBV19	CASRSTGIDGYTF	TGTGCCAGTAGATCCACAGGGATTGATGGCTACACCTTC
.	TRBD2	TRBJ2-5	TRBV5-1	CASQRGLAGGETQYF	TGCGCCTCCCAGCGAGGACTAGCGGGAGGAGAGACCCAGTACTTC
.	TRBD2	TRBJ2-1	TRBV7-9	CASSLEGGRTNEQFF	TGTGCCAGCAGCTTAGAAGGCGGGAGGACGAATGAGCAGTTCTTC
.	.	TRBJ1-6	TRBV6-5	CASSLQEGRSSPLHF	TGTGCCAGCAGCTTACAGGAGGGGAGGAGTTCACCCCTCCACTTT
many	.	TRBJ2-1	TRBV11-2	CASSLAGNSYNEQFF	TGTGCCAGCAGCTTAGCAGGGAATTCCTACAATGAGCAGTTCTTC
.	TRBD1	TRBJ1-6	TRBV18	CASSPTRTGNNSPLHF	TGTGCCAGCTCACCGACGCGGACAGGGAATAATTCACCCCTCCACTTT
.	.	TRBJ1-6	TRBV28	CAILEESGYNSPLHF	TGTGCCATCTTGGAGGAATCCGGATATAATTCACCCCTCCACTTT
.	.	TRBJ1-5	TRBV18	CASSPAGRNQPQHF	TGTGCCAGCTCACCAGCGGGGCGAAATCAGCCCCAGCATTTT
.	TRBD2	TRBJ2-7	TRBV28	CATYSGKGEQYF	TGTGCCACCTATAGCGGGAAAGGAGAGCAGTACTTC
.	TRBD1	TRBJ1-5	TRBV28	CASADGQGSQPQHF	TGTGCCAGCGCCGACGGACAGGGGAGTCAGCCCCAGCATTTT